The 10 T cell receptor beta chains below come from one sample, sequenced in a study of T cells in Graves' hyperthyroidism and ophthalmopathy. Researchers amplified the TCR beta CDR3 regions from RNA transcripts. HTBI primers were the set used in a first-round RT-PCR of the TCR CDR3. MiXCR, run by TCRdb on the multiplex PCR reads, gives a single entry per CDR3 protein. This table has about 380,000 distinct CDR3 sequences, approximately 17% appearing once. Material for sequencing was blood. These TCRs come from a young man with Graves' ophthalmopathy.

This clonotype was counted a few times. V usage is TRBV15 and J usage is TRBJ2-7; maybe TRBD1 (6 bases). V was cut by 0 bases and J by 0 bases, with 9 bases left in between. The germline V gene has CDR1 LNHNV and CDR2 YYDKDF (reference sequence). The CDR3 is made up of 15 amino acids. The CDR3: CATSRDRGTSYEQYF. The CDR3 DNA reads as TGTGCCACCAGCAGAGACAGGGGAACCTCCTACGAGCAGTACTTC.

This clonotype was counted only a few times. This chain uses TRBV20-1 with TRBJ2-1; D might be TRBD2 (6 bases). CDR3 length: 16 residues. Germline CDR1 DFQATT, CDR2 SNEGSKA (reference sequence). Trimming shortened V by 2 bases and J by 7 bases, and 21 bases separated the two germline ends. The CDR3, as DNA: TGCAGTGCTAGACGGTCGAGGAGGGCCCCATGGAATGAGCAGTTCTTC. It translates to CSARRSRRAPWNEQFF.

The chain uses TRBV6-2 or TRBV6-3 and TRBJ2-5, with D possibly TRBD1 on 6 matching bases. Trimming cost V 0 bases and J 3 bases, with 11 bases left between them. The CDR3 is 15 amino acids. CDR1 is MNHEY and CDR2 is SVGEGT in the germline V gene. CDR3 sequence (DNA): TGTGCCAGCAGTTACTCGCAGGACAGTGAAGAGACCCAGTACTTC. Its protein product is CASSYSQDSEETQYF.

The table lists this clonotype with a few counts. The V gene is TRBV7-2, the J gene TRBJ2-6; D remains ambiguous. V lost 1 base, J lost 0 bases, and 13 bases lay in between. CDR3 size: 18 residues. The germline V gene encodes CDR1 SGHTA and CDR2 FQGNSA. This CDR3 reads CASSLDLAIGSGANVLTF. Written as DNA, the CDR3 is TGTGCCAGCAGCTTAGATCTGGCAATCGGCTCTGGGGCCAACGTCCTGACTTTC.

This clonotype was seen repeatedly, ten times or more. V gene TRBV3-1 combines with J gene TRBJ1-6, with D tentatively TRBD1 (5 bases). The V gene lost 0 bases and the J gene lost 7 bases, with 10 bases spanning the gap. CDR3 length: 15 residues. Germline CDR1 LGHDT, CDR2 YNNKEL (reference sequence). As DNA, the CDR3 is TGTGCCAGCAGCCAAGACTTCCCAGGGAATTCACCCCTCCACTTT. Its protein product is CASSQDFPGNSPLHF.

The CDR3 sequence: CASSQGSGGTGAPIKQYF. CDR3 DNA sequence: TGCGCCAGCAGCCAAGGTTCTGGGGGGACAGGGGCGCCTATAAAGCAGTACTTC. The V and J genes are TRBV4-1 and TRBJ2-7; 10 positions match TRBD1. J lost 8 bases, V lost 1 base, and 17 bases had no gene match. Germline loops: CDR1 MGHRA, CDR2 YSYEKL. The CDR3 length is 18 residues.

There are a few counts of this clonotype. The chain has TRBV10-3 and TRBJ2-1; 7 nucleotides align to TRBD1. The CDR3 loop spans 14 amino acids. Germline loops: CDR1 ENHRY, CDR2 SYGVKD. Losses at the gene ends were 4 bases for V and 4 bases for J; bases not matched to a gene: 4. The DNA of the CDR3 is TGTGCCATCAGTGGCGGACAGGAATACAATGAGCAGTTCTTC. Protein product: CAISGGQEYNEQFF.

Only a few counts were recorded for this clonotype. CDR3 sequence reads: CASSSEGRSGANVLTF. The CDR3 region has the DNA TGTGCCAGCAGCTCCGAGGGTCGCTCTGGGGCCAACGTCCTGACTTTC. The V call is TRBV3-1, the J call TRBJ2-6; D may be TRBD2 (5 bases). Germline assignment: CDR1 LGHDT and CDR2 YNNKEL (reference sequence). V dropped 5 bases and J dropped 0 bases, with 11 bases sitting between them. The CDR3 is made up of 16 amino acids.

V usage is TRBV19 and J usage is TRBJ2-1; D unclear. The CDR3 runs 14 residues. Trimming shortened V by 4 bases and J by 10 bases, and 17 bases separated the two germline ends. The germline V gene encodes CDR1 LNHDA and CDR2 SQIVND (reference sequence). CDR3 DNA sequence: TGTGCCAGTAGTACCCACAAATCGGATGGCGAGCAGTTCTTC. It codes for CASSTHKSDGEQFF.

J is TRBJ2-1 and V is TRBV13, with TRBD2 matching over 16 bases. V shed 4 bases and J 11 bases; nucleotides not matched to a gene: 8. Germline lookup yields CDR1 PRHDT and CDR2 FYEKMQ (reference sequence). This CDR3 comprises 16 residues. The CDR3 region has the DNA TGTGCCAGCAGCTACGGGACTAGCGGGGGGGGGAATAAGCAGTTCTTC. This sequence encodes CASSYGTSGGGNKQFF. Based on the CDR3 plus reference TRBV13 and TRBJ2-1, the full variable domain is AAGVIQSPRHLIKEKRETATLKCYPIPRHDTVYWYQQGPGQDPQFLISFYEKMQSDKGSIPDRFSAQQFSDYHSELNMSSLELGDSALYFCASSYGTSGGGNKQFFGPGTRLTVL.